This T cell receptor (beta chain) comes out of a study of regulatory T cells in long-lasting Graves disease. Time point of the sample: newly diagnosed GD, antithyroid drugs for less than 3 months. Generation of the TCR library employed RNA extracted from PBMCs. For TCR beta, libraries came from iRepertoire HTBI primers and Arm-PCR of CDR3 regions. TCRdb re-called the multiplex PCR reads with MiXCR, one entry per CDR3 protein. The table lists 550,000 to 700,000 distinct CDR3 sequences, about 16% of them singletons. The sample was also linked to a second study, of T cells in Graves' hyperthyroidism and ophthalmopathy.

The sequencing here drew on peripheral blood mononuclear cells (PBMCs), taken at new diagnosis, from a patient treated with antithyroid drugs. The receptor was derived from a man younger than 35 with Graves disease.

CDR3 DNA sequence: TGCGCCAGCAGCCAAGATCGGATCGGAGCGGGAGCCAAAAACATTCAGTACTTC. Translation: CASSQDRIGAGAKNIQYF. The chain couples TRBV4-1 to TRBJ2-4, with D tentatively TRBD2 (6 bases). V dropped 0 bases and J dropped 0 bases, with 15 bases sitting between them. Germline V gene sequence: CDR1 MGHRA, CDR2 YSYEKL. CDR3 size: 18 residues.